The clone carrying this T cell receptor beta chain was seen at least ten times. This specimen belongs to a study of T-cell reconstitution after alpha-beta-depleted transplantation in children. Unique molecular identifiers were used in preparing the TCRbeta library. MiXCR, applied by TCRdb to the PCR reads, yields one record per CDR3 protein. This table has roughly 300,000 distinct CDR3 sequences, approximately 9.6% appearing once. This CDR3 has 13 amino acids. V dropped 0 bases and J dropped 4 bases, with 3 bases sitting between them. Germline CDR1 MNHEY, CDR2 SVGEGT. Sequences were derived from PBMCs from the stem cell graft donor, sampled from the stem cell graft. This TCR was recovered from a human donor who donated a stem cell graft to a child with SCID. This rearrangement joins TRBV6-2 or TRBV6-3 to TRBJ2-2; no firm D call. This CDR3 is CASSYSLTGELFF. The CDR3, as DNA: TGTGCCAGCAGTTACTCCCTCACCGGGGAGCTGTTTTTT.